This T cell receptor (beta chain) derives from a study of T cell clonality in common variable immunodeficiency (dated by TCRdb to 2015 to 2017). Points the paper makes about the study in general: TCRbeta clonality was higher in CVID subjects than in healthy controls (t-test p = 0.018), and the increase was most characteristic of about a third of subjects. Fewer TCRbeta clones were shared among CVID subjects than among healthy controls (p < 0.0001). CVID TCRbeta sequences reportedly showed fewer deletions and N-nucleotide insertions and lacked highly modified clones with 13 or more V deletions. Despite equal DNA input, controls averaged roughly 80,000 unique sequences per sample versus about 31,547 in CVID samples. Correlations of repertoire features with clinical complications were constrained by heterogeneity among patients within the CVID cohort. According to the authors, figuring out what caused the increased clonality in CVID would require sequencing the repertoires of T cell subpopulations.

Diagnosis of CVID followed standard criteria, namely serum IgG, IgA and/or IgM below the normal range together with specific antibody deficiency. A total of 44 subjects (approximately 15 female and around 30 male; age range roughly 9 to 70 years, mean age around 40) were included in the CVID group. Predominantly Caucasian heritage was noted among both the CVID patients and the healthy controls. All CVID subjects had received replacement immunoglobulin therapy for at least one year at the time of study participation. At the time of blood collection, no CVID subject was ill or was being treated with immunomodulatory or immunosuppressive medication. From each donor, roughly 4.5 to 8 ml of heparinized peripheral whole blood was collected. Genomic DNA from adults with common variable immune deficiency (CVID) and from healthy adult controls was used to sequence TCRbeta CDR3 repertoires. Diluted blood was subjected to density centrifugation over Hypaque 1077 or Ficoll-Paque for isolation of peripheral blood mononuclear cells. Genomic DNA was extracted from unsorted mononuclear cells by Qiagen column purification or by a centrifugation-based method.

CVID samples and control samples contributed equivalent amounts of genomic DNA as sequencing input. For every sample, a 60 bp segment covering the rearranged TCRbeta CDR3 region was amplified and then sequenced. The immunoSEQ assay, a bias-corrected multiplex PCR combined with high-throughput sequencing, was used for TCRbeta amplification. The published analysis was carried out like this. Every unique nucleotide sequence was considered a clone and was annotated with V, D and J genes, copy number and frequency. Sequences were labeled productive if in frame, and non-productive if out of frame or containing stop codons. As previously described, clonality was calculated on the basis of Shannon's entropy. Mean CDR3 Kyte-Doolittle hydropathy was derived from the predicted amino acid sequences of productive clones. Using the R hclust function, scaled V gene usage was clustered hierarchically with Manhattan distance and complete linkage. Sharing of clones by CDR3 amino acid sequence was evaluated through resampling of 12 repertoires per group over 100 rounds. The repertoires were searched for roughly 69 published EBV-specific and 245 published CMV-specific TCRbeta sequences. A couple of CVID samples yielding fewer than 10,000 sequences were excluded from analysis, leaving more than 35 CVID repertoires. Held by TCRdb, this immuneACCESS table contains in-frame sequences only and omits some clones. Under half of the omission traces to an unresolved V gene where checked; the cause of the rest is unknown. The V and J calls and the clone size are those of that table, but D and trimming were determined from the DNA. The data for this sample show 10,000 to 13,000 clones, each detected more than once. 6% to 7% of the sample is in the top ten clones.

V is reduced by 1 base and J by 5 bases, leaving a spacing of 12 bases between them. The CDR3 spans 15 residues, from the cysteine through the phenylalanine. The DNA shown is the part of the CDR3 that was read: 36 bases, in frame from base 1. The germline V gene encodes CDR1 LNHDA and CDR2 SQIVND (reference sequence). Of note for this clone: This receptor's antigen is unknown. The observed sequence ends 3 residues before the CDR3 terminus, with the missing tail filled in from the germline J gene.

The source of this sequence is a human donor with common variable immunodeficiency. Sequenced: peripheral blood mononuclear cells. The chain is made from TRBV19 and TRBJ2-1; matching of 6 bases hints at TRBD2 as the D gene. The CDR3 reads CASSIARTTNNEQFF. The CDR3 bases that were read are TGTGCCAGTAGTATAGCCCGGACTACAAACAATGAG.